This TCR beta chain was sequenced during a study of T cells in Graves' hyperthyroidism and ophthalmopathy. This clonotype showed up just a few times. Amplification of TCR beta CDR3 regions used RNA as the template. First-round RT-PCR with HTBI primers amplified the TCR CDR3 region. TCRdb fed the multiplex PCR reads into MiXCR, producing one record per CDR3 protein. The sample holds 640,000 or so distinct CDR3 sequences, about 15% seen once. Input material: blood. The TCR comes from a woman between 40 and 55 years old with Graves' ophthalmopathy.

This CDR3 is CASSAAGDEQYF. CDR3 DNA: TGTGCCAGCAGCGCCGCAGGGGACGAGCAGTACTTC. This rearrangement joins TRBV6-1 to TRBJ2-7, with D maybe TRBD1 (6 bases). Trimming removed 6 bases at V and 5 bases at J, with 11 bases between. Germline-derived CDR1 and CDR2 are MNHNS and SASEGT. The CDR3 is 12 residues long.